The present entry profiles one T cell receptor beta chain with its context. This specimen belongs to a study of response to subunit inactivated influenza vaccine. TCRdb ran MiXCR on the RT-PCR reads and lists one entry per CDR3 protein. This sample carries 860,000 or so distinct CDR3 sequences, 21% of them seen once, and the ten largest clones take 10% to 13%. Germline assignment: CDR1 SGHRS and CDR2 YFSETQ. This CDR3 contains 15 residues. V was pared by 4 bases and J by 4 bases, with 4 bases of the junction left unmatched. Sequencing was performed on PBMCs from blood, taken about 5 days after vaccination. This sequence was found in a man in his forties or fifties who received an inactivated influenza vaccine. The chain recombines TRBV5-1 with TRBJ2-2, with TRBD2 matching 10 bases. CDR3: CASSPGTSVTGELFF. CDR3 nucleotide sequence: TGCGCCAGCAGCCCCGGGACTAGCGTCACCGGGGAGCTGTTTTTT.